This T cell receptor beta chain is from a study of shared clonotypes between healthy human individuals. As concerns this clone: The antigen remains undetermined.

The table came from immunoSEQ multiplex PCR; TCRdb's copy has only in-frame clones and leaves some out. The sample includes about 2.1 million clones, 93% seen only once; the top ten take around 1.7%. CD45RO-negative CD8 cells positively selected for CCR7 made up the naive population, which excluded terminally differentiated effector memory CD45RA+ cells. Points from the study as a whole: A handful of donors shared about 4.5% of their naive CD4 clonotypes.

Germline values: CDR1 MDHEN, CDR2 SYDVKM. The J segment lost 2 bases and the V segment lost 3 bases, leaving 9 bases of the junction unmatched. This CDR3 has 19 residues. The sequence was collected from a man between 18 and 29 years old in good health. Some clones in this sample may be carry-over from other donors' samples. The specimen sequenced was naive CD8+ T cells from PBMCs. The rearrangement links TRBV28 to TRBJ2-6, with 11 nucleotides matching TRBD1. Here the CDR3 DNA reads TGTGCCAGCAGTTTGGGGACAGGGGGTTTCCCCCCTGGGGCCAACGTCCTGACTTTC. Encoded protein: CASSLGTGGFPPGANVLTF.